The entry that follows covers one T cell receptor beta chain sequence. A few counts support this clonotype. It has no known antigen specificity. Base qualities are not recorded, but no much larger clone differs from it by a single base. Amplification of TCR beta CDR3 regions was carried out from RNA transcripts. A first-round RT-PCR of the TCR CDR3 used the HTBI primer set with the Qiagen OneStep RT-PCR kit. Libraries were constructed in a second round of multiplex PCR, after which size selection and purification were performed. The libraries were sequenced on an Illumina HiSeq2000 using paired-end 100 bp reads. The authors' analysis ran thus. SOAPnuke was used to process the raw data, throwing out any read that contained adapters or uncalled bases, had a mean Phred below 15, or lacked an exact constant-primer or identifier match. High-quality paired reads were merged using COPE v1.2.5, and each unique nucleotide sequence was defined as a clonotype. MiTCR v1.1 was used to align the clonotypes against IMGT TRBV, TRBD and TRBJ reference segments. The analysis was restricted to V-J combinations with a frequency above 0.0001, which together covered just over 99% of the repertoires. A TCS score was defined as the ratio between F50 (clonal expansion) and ExV (chaos), using BLOSUM62-based TCRdist between CDR3 peptides within each V-J. Welch's t-statistics and random forest reduced just over 500 V-J features to under 15, which were used in a naive Bayes classifier (R e1071). The public sequencing data were trimmed at Q25 with fastp and processed into clonotypes with MiXCR by TCRdb, which kept only in-frame beta chains. Every CDR3 protein is listed once, alongside the most common genes and DNA of its rows. It is TCRdb's table, rather than the study itself, that gives the V and J calls and clone size. The table for this sample lists under 600,000 distinct CDR3 sequences; about a sixth of them were counted only once. More than 3% of the sample is taken by the ten largest.

This specimen belongs to a study of T cells in Graves' hyperthyroidism and ophthalmopathy (dated 2019 in TCRdb). Concerning the study at large: Peripheral blood samples were taken at initial diagnosis, before any treatment was given. To identify distinguishing TCR V-J signatures, a discovery cohort of about 95 patients was used, comprising fewer than 45 with Graves' ophthalmopathy and some 57 with stable Graves' hyperthyroidism. Prospective prediction of ophthalmopathy was tested in an independent validation cohort of approximately 19 hyperthyroidism patients and 17 patients who later progressed to ophthalmopathy. The roughly 100 discovery patients were randomly split 7:3 into training and test sets. Thyroid tissue and blood T-cell repertoires from roughly six Graves' hyperthyroidism patients were also compared in the study. After sampling, hyperthyroidism patients received methimazole starting at 30 mg daily, and ophthalmopathy patients received high-dose intravenous methylprednisolone. The paper reports TCR Vbeta CDR3 sequencing of 135 peripheral blood samples: 43 ophthalmopathy, some 80 hyperthyroidism and some 17 progressor patients.

Moderately to severely active disease, a Clinical Activity Score of at least 3, a NOSPECS grade of at least 4, and a duration under 3 months were present in ophthalmopathy patients. Patients with uncontrolled infections, other autoimmune diseases, pregnancy or lactation were excluded. Clinical symptoms, serum thyroxine and TRAb, thyroid ultrasound, and orbital computed tomography formed the basis for the diagnoses. PBMCs were isolated from more than 8 ml of fresh peripheral blood by Ficoll-Paque density gradient centrifugation. Trizol reagent was used to extract total RNA, and RNA quality was then checked on an Agilent 2100 Bioanalyzer. The CDR3 sequence holds 16 residues, the cysteine and phenylalanine included. Only CDR3 DNA remains: 48 bases, in frame from the first base. The germline V gene encodes CDR1 SEHNR and CDR2 FQNEAQ (reference sequence). A distance of 12 bases separates the germline ends of V and J, which lose 2 bases and 1 base respectively.

Study-level results and caveats: Sample size was not statistically predetermined, and blinding of investigators to group allocation was not performed. Blood samples also contained most of the expanded thyroid clonotypes (frequency above 0.001), which suggests that blood repertoires may reflect thyroid immune responses. A model built on a 13 V-J signature distinguished ophthalmopathy from stable hyperthyroidism, reaching 87.88% sensitivity and around 81% specificity in cross-validation and 80%/75% in testing. In validation, the model predicted progression to ophthalmopathy with approximately 69% sensitivity and about 72% specificity, a median of 6.5 months before onset.

The sample was blood. The chain is encoded by TRBV7-9 joined to TRBJ2-1; a weak D assignment points to TRBD2 (5 bases agree). This clonotype originated in a woman aged 35 to 49 with Graves' ophthalmopathy. CDR3 protein: CASSLPFGGSYNEQFF. The DNA sequence is as follows: TGTGCCAGCAGCTTACCGTTTGGAGGTTCCTACAATGAGCAGTTCTTC.